The source of this T cell receptor beta chain is a study of OX40 agonist ivuxolimab in advanced cancers. Study information: Hepatocellular carcinoma, melanoma, renal cell or head and neck cancer occurred in dose-escalation patients.

Only in-frame clones appear in the TCRdb table, and some are missing; sequencing was by immunoSEQ multiplex PCR. Of about 94,000 clones in the sample, roughly 90% are singletons; the top ten hold 3.4%. This CDR3 has 13 residues. Per the germline V gene, CDR1 is SGHRS and CDR2 is YFSETQ. V lost 0 bases and J lost 7, with 8 bases in between. Blood specimens came from baseline, cycle 4 day 1, and cycle 7 day 1. V is TRBV5-1 and J is TRBJ1-5; D gene ambiguous. This sample comprised CD4+ or CD8+ T cells sorted from blood, obtained in a trial of the OX40 agonist ivuxolimab. The clonotype comes from an adult with an advanced solid tumor such as melanoma, head and neck, liver or kidney cancer. The CDR3 loop reads CASSLDPLQPQHF. The CDR3 DNA reads TGCGCCAGCAGCTTGGACCCCCTCCAGCCCCAGCATTTT.